A selection of T cell receptor beta chains follows, all from one sample in a study of T cell responses to AZD1222 COVID-19 vaccine. The table came from immunoSEQ multiplex PCR; TCRdb's copy has only in-frame clones and leaves some out. The sample has about 94,000 clones, around nine tenths seen once. The specimen comprised peripheral blood, sampled 28 days after the second AZD1222 dose. The origin of the receptors is an adult who received the AZD1222 COVID-19 vaccine. Each CDR3 is given with its conserved first and last residue. D genes are given only for firm matches. Clone sizes are given selectively: once, few, many, or a class where the clone is expanded.

size	V	D	J	DNA	CDR3
NA	TRBV7-6	NA	TRBJ1-3	TGTGCCAGCAGCTTAGGGGCAAGATCTGGAAACACCATATATTTT	CASSLGARSGNTIYF
NA	TRBV19	NA	TRBJ1-5	TGTGCCAGTGGGACCTTTTTTCCCGATCAGCCCCAGCATTTT	CASGTFFPDQPQHF
NA	TRBV5-8	NA	TRBJ1-5	TGTGCCAGCAGCTCCCAACGGGCTAGCGGGTGGTCTATGCAGCATTTT	CASSSQRASGWSMQHF
once	TRBV20-1	NA	TRBJ2-1	TGCAGTGCTAGTGGTTCTGGGCTAGCGATCTTTTTGATGAATGAGCAGTTCTTC	CSASGSGLAIFLMNEQFF
NA	TRBV2	TRBD2	TRBJ2-7	TGTGCCAGCCTACTCCGGACCGGGACTAGCGGGGGTCACTCCTACGAGCAGTACTTC	CASLLRTGTSGGHSYEQYF
NA	TRBV12-3/TRBV12-4	NA	TRBJ1-1	TGTGCCAGCAGTTTGAATTGGGAAACTGAAGCTTTCTTT	CASSLNWETEAFF
NA	TRBV3-1/TRBV3-2	NA	TRBJ1-5	TGTGCCAGCAGCCAAGCCGGTAGAGGAAACCAGCATTTT	CASSQAGRGNQHF
NA	TRBV12-3/TRBV12-4	NA	TRBJ2-7	TGTGCCAGCAGTTTCGGTTTTGCCTACGAGCAGTACTTC	CASSFGFAYEQYF
NA	TRBV4-3	TRBD1	TRBJ1-1	TGCGCCAGCAGCCCCAGGGGGCAGGGGTTTGACACTGAAGCTTTCTTT	CASSPRGQGFDTEAFF
NA	TRBV4-1	NA	TRBJ1-2	TGCGCCAGCAGCCAAGGCCGGCTTCGGGAGGTTAACTATGGCTACACCTTC	CASSQGRLREVNYGYTF
NA	TRBV12-3/TRBV12-4	NA	TRBJ2-1	TGTGCCAGCAGCCCTGGGCTGGGCAATGAGCAGTTCTTC	CASSPGLGNEQFF
NA	TRBV11-2	NA	TRBJ1-1	TGTGCCAGCAGCTTAGAGCATAACACTGAAGCTTTCTTT	CASSLEHNTEAFF
NA	TRBV2	TRBD1	TRBJ2-2	TGTGCCAGCAGGGGTACCGGGACAGCGAACACCGGGGAGCTGTTTTTT	CASRGTGTANTGELFF
NA	TRBV13	TRBD1	TRBJ2-5	TGTGCCAGCAGCTTAGGTGGACAGGAAGAGACCCAGTACTTC	CASSLGGQEETQYF
NA	TRBV10-2	TRBD2	TRBJ2-7	TGCGCCAGTCTCACTAGCGGGGGCCCCTACGAGCAGTACTTC	CASLTSGGPYEQYF
NA	TRBV5-6	NA	TRBJ1-4	TGTGCCAGCAGCTCCCGAATTACAGGGAGGGGTGGTAATGAAAAACTGTTTTTT	CASSSRITGRGGNEKLFF
NA	TRBV5-1	NA	TRBJ1-2	TGCGCCAGCAGCTTGGACCCGGGACTAGGATATGGCTACACCTTC	CASSLDPGLGYGYTF
NA	TRBV28	NA	TRBJ2-1	TGTGCCAGCAGCCCGCCCGGGTACAATGAGCAGTTCTTC	CASSPPGYNEQFF
NA	TRBV3-1/TRBV3-2	NA	TRBJ1-1	TGTGCCAGCAGCCAAGACAGGGGACCTGAAGCTTTCTTT	CASSQDRGPEAFF
once	TRBV7-2	NA	TRBJ1-3	TGTGCCAGCAGCCCAATTCAGGGGTGGTCTGGAAACACCATATATTTT	CASSPIQGWSGNTIYF
NA	TRBV19	TRBD1	TRBJ2-7	TGTGCCACTGGGACAGTTCCCACCTACGAGCAGTACTTC	CATGTVPTYEQYF
NA	TRBV6-1	NA	TRBJ1-1	TGTGCCAGCAGTGAAGCGGGACACCCAAGGGACACTGAAGCTTTCTTT	CASSEAGHPRDTEAFF
NA	TRBV18	NA	TRBJ2-5	TGTGCCAGCTCACGGAGGGGACAGTCACAAGAGACCCAGTACTTC	CASSRRGQSQETQYF
NA	TRBV29-1	TRBD2	TRBJ2-3	TGCAGCGTTGGAGGGAGGGCTAACACAGATACGCAGTATTTT	CSVGGRANTDTQYF
once	TRBV7-3	TRBD1	TRBJ2-7	TGTGCCAGCAGCCCCTTAGGCAGGGGGATGGACGAGCAGTACTTC	CASSPLGRGMDEQYF
NA	TRBV4-1	TRBD2	TRBJ2-2	TGCGCCAGCAGTCCGACTAGCGGGAGAACCGGGGAGCTGTTTTTT	CASSPTSGRTGELFF
NA	TRBV6-5	NA	TRBJ2-2	TGTGCCACTACGGAGGCCGGGGAGCTGTTTTTT	CATTEAGELFF
NA	TRBV11-3	TRBD1	TRBJ1-6	TGTGCCAGCAGCTCAGGGGGACAGGATAATTCAAACCTCCACTTT	CASSSGGQDNSNLHF
NA	TRBV5-1	NA	TRBJ1-1	TGCGCCAGCAGCTCGCTGGGGGTAGGAGATGAAGCTTTCTTT	CASSSLGVGDEAFF
NA	TRBV9	NA	TRBJ2-3	TGTGCCAGCAGAGGGACTGCCCAAGGGACGCAGTATTTT	CASRGTAQGTQYF
NA	TRBV7-2	TRBD1	TRBJ2-5	TGTGCCAGCAGCTCAGACAGGGGGCGAGGTGAGACCCAGTACTTC	CASSSDRGRGETQYF
NA	TRBV2	TRBD1	TRBJ1-6	TGTGCCAGCAGTTGGACAGGGCAACTTGAACCCCTCCACTTT	CASSWTGQLEPLHF
NA	TRBV30	NA	TRBJ1-6	TGTGCCTGGAGTGTACCCTCCCGACGGACAAATGCACCCCTCCACTTT	CAWSVPSRRTNAPLHF
NA	TRBV6-2/TRBV6-3	NA	TRBJ2-7	TGTGCCAGCAGCCGGATCTCCTACGAGCAGTACTTC	CASSRISYEQYF
NA	TRBV4-3	TRBD1	TRBJ1-1	TGCGCCAGCAGCCTTTGGACAGGGCGGGCTGAAGCTTTCTTT	CASSLWTGRAEAFF
NA	TRBV6-5	TRBD2	TRBJ2-1	TGTGCCAGCAGTACTAGCGGGGGTTACAATGAGCAGTTCTTC	CASSTSGGYNEQFF
NA	TRBV28	TRBD1	TRBJ1-6	TGTGCCAGCAGTTTCGGGCCCGCCGACAGGGCGGATTCACCCCTCCACTTT	CASSFGPADRADSPLHF
NA	TRBV6-5	NA	TRBJ1-2	TGTGCCAGCAGTTACTCTTTTCGGGGGTCGGGCTATGGCTACACCTTC	CASSYSFRGSGYGYTF
NA	TRBV14	NA	TRBJ1-2	TGTGCCAGCAGCCCAGCGAGGGGCGGCCCAACCTATGGCTACACCTTC	CASSPARGGPTYGYTF
NA	TRBV2	NA	TRBJ1-1	TGTGCCAGCAGTGTTGGGGTTGGCACGGTTAAGGGTGAAGCTTTCTTT	CASSVGVGTVKGEAFF
NA	TRBV6-2/TRBV6-3	NA	TRBJ1-2	TGTGCCAGCAGCCTAGGGGGGACCTATGGCTACACCTTC	CASSLGGTYGYTF
few	TRBV7-2	NA	TRBJ2-7	TGTGCCAGCAGCTTAAGTAGAGGCTACGAGCAGTACTTC	CASSLSRGYEQYF
few	TRBV28	TRBD2	TRBJ2-1	TGTGCCAGCAGACAACCGGGGGGATACAATGAGCAGTTCTTC	CASRQPGGYNEQFF
NA	TRBV7-3	NA	TRBJ1-1	TGTGCCAGCAGCTTATTACAGGACTCTGAAGCTTTCTTT	CASSLLQDSEAFF
medium-sized	TRBV7-2	TRBD1	TRBJ2-7	TGTGCCAGCAGCTTAGTGTACAGGGGGGAAAGGGAGCAGTACTTC	CASSLVYRGEREQYF
NA	TRBV7-3	TRBD1	TRBJ1-3	TGTGCCAGCAGCCTCACAGGGGGTAATTCTGGAAACACCATATATTTT	CASSLTGGNSGNTIYF
NA	TRBV7-6	NA	TRBJ2-2	TGTGCCAGCAGCTTAGAGACCAGCGCAGGGGAGCTGTTTTTT	CASSLETSAGELFF